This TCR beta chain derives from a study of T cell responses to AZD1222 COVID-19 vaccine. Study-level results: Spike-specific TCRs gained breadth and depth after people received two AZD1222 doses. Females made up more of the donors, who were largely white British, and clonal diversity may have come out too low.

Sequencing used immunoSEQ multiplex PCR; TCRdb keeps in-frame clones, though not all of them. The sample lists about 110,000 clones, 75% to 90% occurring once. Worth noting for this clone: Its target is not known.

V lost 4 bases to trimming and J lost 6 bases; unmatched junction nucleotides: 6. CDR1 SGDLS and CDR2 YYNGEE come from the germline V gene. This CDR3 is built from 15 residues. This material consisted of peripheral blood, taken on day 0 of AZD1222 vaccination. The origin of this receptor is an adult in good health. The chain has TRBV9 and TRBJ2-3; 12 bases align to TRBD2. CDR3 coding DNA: TGTGCCAGCAGCCTAGCGGGGGGGTGGTCGGATACGCAGTATTTT. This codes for CASSLAGGWSDTQYF. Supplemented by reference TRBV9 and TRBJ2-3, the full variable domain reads DSGVTQTPKHLITATGQRVTLRCSPRSGDLSVYWYQQSLDQGLQFLIQYYNGEERAKGNILERFSAQQFPDLHSELNLSSLELGDSALYFCASSLAGGWSDTQYFGPGTRLTVL.